The clone carrying this T cell receptor beta chain was observed many times. The target antigen is unknown. The data were taken from a study of identical twins. Unique molecular identifiers were present on cDNA, and template switching added a universal primer site. One entry per CDR3 protein results from TCRdb running MiXCR on the 5' RACE reads. Of about 660,000 distinct CDR3 sequences in the sample, under 9% were seen once. The CDR3 is 15 residues long. V was pared by 6 bases and J by 2 bases, with 15 bases between. The germline V gene has CDR1 MDHEN and CDR2 SYDVKM. Findings of the study overall: Weaker excess sharing between twins was seen in beta out-of-frame sequences. Models underestimated how often monozygotic twins shared out-of-frame TCR alpha. Instead of following the same donors, the conclusions were based on cross-sectional statistical analysis.

The same data also contributed to another study, on yellow fever vaccine responses in identical twins.

The rearrangement links TRBV28 to TRBJ2-3; no clear D gene. This receptor was identified in a woman younger than 30 in good health. The sample was PBMCs. The CDR3 sequence is CASSSRHPSTDTQYF. The CDR3 coding sequence is TGTGCCAGCAGCTCGCGACACCCCTCCACAGATACGCAGTATTTT.